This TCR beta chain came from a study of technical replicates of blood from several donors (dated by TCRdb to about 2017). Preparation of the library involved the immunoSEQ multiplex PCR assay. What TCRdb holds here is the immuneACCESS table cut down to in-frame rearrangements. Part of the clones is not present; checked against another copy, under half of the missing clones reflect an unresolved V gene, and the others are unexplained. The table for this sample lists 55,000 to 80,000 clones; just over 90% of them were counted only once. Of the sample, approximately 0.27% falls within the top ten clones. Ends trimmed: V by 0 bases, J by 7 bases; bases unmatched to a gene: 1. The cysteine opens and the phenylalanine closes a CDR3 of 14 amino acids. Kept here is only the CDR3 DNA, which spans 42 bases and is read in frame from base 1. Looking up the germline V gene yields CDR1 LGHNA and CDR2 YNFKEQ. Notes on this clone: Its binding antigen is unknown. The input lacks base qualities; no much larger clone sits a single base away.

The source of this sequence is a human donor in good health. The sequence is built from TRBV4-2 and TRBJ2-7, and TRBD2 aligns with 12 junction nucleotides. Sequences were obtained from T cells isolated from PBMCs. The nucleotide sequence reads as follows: TGTGCCAGCAGCCAAGAGACTAGCGGGAGTGAGCAGTACTTC. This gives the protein CASSQETSGSEQYF.